This T cell receptor beta chain emerged from a study of CD8 T cells in ankylosing spondylitis. Each CDR3 protein is one row after TCRdb ran MiXCR on the 5' RACE reads. Of roughly 130,000 distinct CDR3 sequences listed, roughly an eighth are singletons. CDR3 size: 12 residues. The germline V gene encodes CDR1 MNHEY and CDR2 SMNVEV (reference sequence). Trimming shortened V by 6 bases and J by 7 bases, and 12 bases separated the two germline ends. This clonotype was counted only a few times. The receptor's source is a female donor with ankylosing spondylitis or in good health (not recorded which). V gene TRBV27 combines with J gene TRBJ1-1, with TRBD1 as a possible D gene (5 bases). The specimen sequenced was blood, either unsorted or a sorted T cell fraction (not recorded which). The CDR3 is CASSHVDSEAFF. CDR3 in DNA: TGTGCCAGCAGCCACGTCGACAGTGAAGCTTTCTTT.